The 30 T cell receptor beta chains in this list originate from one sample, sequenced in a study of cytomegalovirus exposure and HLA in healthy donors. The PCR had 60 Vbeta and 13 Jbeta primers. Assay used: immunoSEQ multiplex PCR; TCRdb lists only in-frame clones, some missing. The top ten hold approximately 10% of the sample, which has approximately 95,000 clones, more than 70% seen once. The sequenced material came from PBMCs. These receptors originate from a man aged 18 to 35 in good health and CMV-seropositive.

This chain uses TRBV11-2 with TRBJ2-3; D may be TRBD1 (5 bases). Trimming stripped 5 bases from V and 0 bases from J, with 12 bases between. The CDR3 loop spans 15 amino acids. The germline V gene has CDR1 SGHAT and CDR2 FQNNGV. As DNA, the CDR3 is TGTGCCAGCAGCCCCCTTGGGGCGAGCACAGATACGCAGTATTTT. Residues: CASSPLGASTDTQYF.

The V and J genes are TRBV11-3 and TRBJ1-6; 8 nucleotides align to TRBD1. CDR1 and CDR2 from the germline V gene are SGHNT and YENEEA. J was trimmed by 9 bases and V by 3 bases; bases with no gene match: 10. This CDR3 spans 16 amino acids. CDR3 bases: TGTGCCAGCAGCTTTCCCGTTCAGGGGGCCAGTTCACCCCTCCACTTT. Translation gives CASSFPVQGASSPLHF.

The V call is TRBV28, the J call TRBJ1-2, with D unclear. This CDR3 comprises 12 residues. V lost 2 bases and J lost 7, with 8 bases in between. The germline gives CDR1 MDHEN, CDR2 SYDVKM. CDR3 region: CASSLQIGGYTF. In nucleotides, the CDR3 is TGTGCCAGCAGTTTACAAATCGGTGGCTACACCTTC.

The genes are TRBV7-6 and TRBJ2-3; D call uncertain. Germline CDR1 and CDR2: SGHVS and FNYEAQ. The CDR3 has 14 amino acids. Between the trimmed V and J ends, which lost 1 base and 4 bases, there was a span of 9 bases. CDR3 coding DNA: TGTGCCAGCAGCTTAGGGGCTACCCCAGATACGCAGTATTTT. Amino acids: CASSLGATPDTQYF.

The CDR3 DNA sequence: TGCGCCACCATACCTCGGGGTCGCACAGATACGCAGTATTTT. This gives the protein CATIPRGRTDTQYF. The rearrangement uses TRBV23-1 and TRBJ2-3; D possibly corresponds to TRBD2 (5 bases). TRBV23-1 falls under the ORF class, with uncertain function. V lost 10 bases, J lost 1 base, and 15 bases lay in between. There are 14 residues in the CDR3.

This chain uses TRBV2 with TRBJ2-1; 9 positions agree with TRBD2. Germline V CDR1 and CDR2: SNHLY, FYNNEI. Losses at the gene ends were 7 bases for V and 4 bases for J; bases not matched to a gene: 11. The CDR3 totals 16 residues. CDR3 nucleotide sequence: TGTGCCAGCATTACCACCGGGACTAGCTCTTACAATGAGCAGTTCTTC. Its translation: CASITTGTSSYNEQFF.

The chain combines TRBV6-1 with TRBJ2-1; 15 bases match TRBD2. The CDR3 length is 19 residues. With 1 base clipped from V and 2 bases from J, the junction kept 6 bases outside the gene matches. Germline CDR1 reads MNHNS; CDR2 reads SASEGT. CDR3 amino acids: CASSEVGLAGGPPYNEQFF. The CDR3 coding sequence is TGTGCCAGCAGTGAAGTAGGACTAGCGGGGGGGCCTCCCTACAATGAGCAGTTCTTC.

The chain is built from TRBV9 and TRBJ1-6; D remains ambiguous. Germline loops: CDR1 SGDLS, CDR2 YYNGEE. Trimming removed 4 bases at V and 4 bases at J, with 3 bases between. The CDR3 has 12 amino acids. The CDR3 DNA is TGTGCCAGCAGCCCGTATAATTCACCCCTCCACTTT. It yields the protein CASSPYNSPLHF. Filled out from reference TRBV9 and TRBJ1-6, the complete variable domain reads DSGVTQTPKHLITATGQRVTLRCSPRSGDLSVYWYQQSLDQGLQFLIQYYNGEERAKGNILERFSAQQFPDLHSELNLSSLELGDSALYFCASSPYNSPLHFGNGTRLTVT.

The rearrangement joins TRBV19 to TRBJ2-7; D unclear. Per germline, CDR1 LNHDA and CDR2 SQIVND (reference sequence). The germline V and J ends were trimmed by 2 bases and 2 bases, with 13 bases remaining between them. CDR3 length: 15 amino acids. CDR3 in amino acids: CASSISRVETYEQYF. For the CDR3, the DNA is TGTGCCAGTAGTATATCCCGGGTGGAAACCTACGAGCAGTACTTC.

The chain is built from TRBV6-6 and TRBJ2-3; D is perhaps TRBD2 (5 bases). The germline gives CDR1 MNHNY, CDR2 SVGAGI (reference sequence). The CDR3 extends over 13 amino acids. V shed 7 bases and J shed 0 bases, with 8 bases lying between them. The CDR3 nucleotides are TGTGCCAGCACCGCGGGTAGCACAGATACGCAGTATTTT. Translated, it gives CASTAGSTDTQYF.

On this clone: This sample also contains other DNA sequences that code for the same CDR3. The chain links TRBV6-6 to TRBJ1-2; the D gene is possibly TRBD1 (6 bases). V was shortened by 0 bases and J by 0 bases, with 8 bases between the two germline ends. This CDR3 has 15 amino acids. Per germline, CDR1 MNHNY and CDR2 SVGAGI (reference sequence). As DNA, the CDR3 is TGTGCCAGCAGTTACTCTGACAGGCCTAACTATGGCTACACCTTC. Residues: CASSYSDRPNYGYTF.

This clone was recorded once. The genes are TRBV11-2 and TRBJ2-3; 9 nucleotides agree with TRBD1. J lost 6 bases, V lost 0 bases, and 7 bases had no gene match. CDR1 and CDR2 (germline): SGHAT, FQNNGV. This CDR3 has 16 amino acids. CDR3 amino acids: CASSLEGDRVSDTQYF. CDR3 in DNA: TGTGCCAGCAGCTTAGAGGGGGACAGGGTAAGCGATACGCAGTATTTT.

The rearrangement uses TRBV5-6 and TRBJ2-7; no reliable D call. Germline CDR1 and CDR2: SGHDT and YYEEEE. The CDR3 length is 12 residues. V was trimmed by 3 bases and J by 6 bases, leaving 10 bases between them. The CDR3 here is CASSSQYPEQYF. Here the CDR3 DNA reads TGTGCCAGCAGCTCACAGTACCCCGAGCAGTACTTC.

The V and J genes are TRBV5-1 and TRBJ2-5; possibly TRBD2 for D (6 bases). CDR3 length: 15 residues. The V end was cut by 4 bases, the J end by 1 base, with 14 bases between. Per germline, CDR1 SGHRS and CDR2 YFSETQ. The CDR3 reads CASSATGSGQETQYF. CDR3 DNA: TGCGCCAGCAGCGCGACGGGTAGCGGCCAAGAGACCCAGTACTTC.

CDR3 bases: TGTGCCAGCAGTTTCCCGACAGGGATAAATTCACCCCTCCACTTT. This sequence encodes CASSFPTGINSPLHF. The J gene is TRBJ1-6, the V gene TRBV28; 7 bases fit TRBD1. CDR3 length: 15 residues. CDR1 is MDHEN, CDR2 SYDVKM, per germline. The V gene end was trimmed by 3 bases and the J gene end by 7 bases; junction bases not matched to a gene: 6.

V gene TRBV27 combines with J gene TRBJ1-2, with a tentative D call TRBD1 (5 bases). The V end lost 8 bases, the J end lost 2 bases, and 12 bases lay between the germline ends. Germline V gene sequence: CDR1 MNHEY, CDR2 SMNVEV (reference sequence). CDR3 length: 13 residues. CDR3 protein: CASAGQLNYGYTF. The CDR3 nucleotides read TGTGCCAGCGCCGGACAACTGAACTATGGCTACACCTTC.

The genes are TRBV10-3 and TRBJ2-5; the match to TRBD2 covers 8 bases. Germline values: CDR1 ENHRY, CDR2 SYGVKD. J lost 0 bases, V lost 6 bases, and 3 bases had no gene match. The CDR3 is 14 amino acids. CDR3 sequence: CAIRKTSDQETQYF. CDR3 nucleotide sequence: TGTGCCATCAGGAAGACTAGCGACCAAGAGACCCAGTACTTC.

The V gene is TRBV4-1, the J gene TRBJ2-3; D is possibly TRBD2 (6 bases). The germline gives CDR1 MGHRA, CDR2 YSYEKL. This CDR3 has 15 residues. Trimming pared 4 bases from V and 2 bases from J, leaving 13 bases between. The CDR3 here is CASSLGWTTTDTQYF. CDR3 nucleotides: TGCGCCAGCAGCCTAGGTTGGACTACCACAGATACGCAGTATTTT.

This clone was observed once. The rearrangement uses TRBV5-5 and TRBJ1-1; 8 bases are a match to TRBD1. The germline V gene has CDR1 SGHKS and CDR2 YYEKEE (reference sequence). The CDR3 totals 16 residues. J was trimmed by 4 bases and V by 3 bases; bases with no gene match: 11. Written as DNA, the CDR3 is TGTGCCAGCAGCTACGGACAGGGATTGATTGGCACTGAAGCTTTCTTT. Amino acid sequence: CASSYGQGLIGTEAFF. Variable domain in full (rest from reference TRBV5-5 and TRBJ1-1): DAGVTQSPTHLIKTRGQQVTLRCSPISGHKSVSWYQQVLGQGPQFIFQYYEKEERGRGNFPDRFSARQFPNYSSELNVNALLLGDSALYLCASSYGQGLIGTEAFFGQGTRLTVV.

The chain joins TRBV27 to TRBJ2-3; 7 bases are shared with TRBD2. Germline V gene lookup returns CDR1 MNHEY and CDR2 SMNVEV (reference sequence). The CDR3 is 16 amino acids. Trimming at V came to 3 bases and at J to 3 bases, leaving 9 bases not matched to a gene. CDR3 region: CASSFGFGGWTDTQYF. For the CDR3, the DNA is TGTGCCAGCAGTTTTGGTTTCGGGGGGTGGACAGATACGCAGTATTTT.

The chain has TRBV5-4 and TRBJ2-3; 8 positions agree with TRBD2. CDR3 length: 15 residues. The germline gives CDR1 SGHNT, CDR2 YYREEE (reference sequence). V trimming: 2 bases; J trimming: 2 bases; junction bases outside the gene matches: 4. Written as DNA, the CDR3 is TGTGCCAGCAGCTTTAAGCGGGGGTTCACAGATACGCAGTATTTT. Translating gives CASSFKRGFTDTQYF.

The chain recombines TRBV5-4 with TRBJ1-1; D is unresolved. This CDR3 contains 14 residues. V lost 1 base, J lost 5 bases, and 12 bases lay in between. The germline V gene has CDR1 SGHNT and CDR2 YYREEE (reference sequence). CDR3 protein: CASSLSGRVTEAFF. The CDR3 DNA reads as TGTGCCAGCAGCTTGAGCGGGAGGGTGACTGAAGCTTTCTTT.

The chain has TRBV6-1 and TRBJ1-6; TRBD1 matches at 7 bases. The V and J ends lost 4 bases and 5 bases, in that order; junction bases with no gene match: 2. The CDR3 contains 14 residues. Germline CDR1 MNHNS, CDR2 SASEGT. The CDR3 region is CASSAGTDNSPLHF. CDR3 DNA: TGTGCCAGCAGTGCCGGGACAGATAATTCACCCCTCCACTTT.

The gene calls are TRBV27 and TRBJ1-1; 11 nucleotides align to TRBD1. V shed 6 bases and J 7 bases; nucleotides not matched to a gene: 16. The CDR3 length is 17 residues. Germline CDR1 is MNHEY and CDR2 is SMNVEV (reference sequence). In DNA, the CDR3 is TGTGCCAGCAGAGAATATGGACAGGGGGCTTATCGGGGTGAAGCTTTCTTT. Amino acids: CASREYGQGAYRGEAFF.

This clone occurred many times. CDR3 sequence: CASGTGRNEQFF. DNA of the CDR3: TGTGCCAGCGGGACAGGTCGCAATGAGCAGTTCTTC. The chain has TRBV27 and TRBJ2-1; 8 bases line up with TRBD1. The V segment lost 8 bases and the J segment 6 bases; nucleotides outside the gene matches: 3. The CDR3 loop spans 12 amino acids. The germline V gene has CDR1 MNHEY and CDR2 SMNVEV (reference sequence).

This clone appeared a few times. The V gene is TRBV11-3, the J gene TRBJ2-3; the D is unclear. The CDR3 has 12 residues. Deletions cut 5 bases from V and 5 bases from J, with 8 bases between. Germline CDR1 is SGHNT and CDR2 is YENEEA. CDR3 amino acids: CASSERGDTQYF. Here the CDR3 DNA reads TGTGCCAGCAGCGAAAGAGGAGATACGCAGTATTTT.

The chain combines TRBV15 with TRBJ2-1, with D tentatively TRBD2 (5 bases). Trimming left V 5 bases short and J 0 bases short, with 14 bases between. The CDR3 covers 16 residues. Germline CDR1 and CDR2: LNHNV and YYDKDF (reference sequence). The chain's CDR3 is CATSSPGGSSYNEQFF. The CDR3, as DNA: TGTGCCACCAGCTCCCCAGGAGGTAGCTCCTACAATGAGCAGTTCTTC.

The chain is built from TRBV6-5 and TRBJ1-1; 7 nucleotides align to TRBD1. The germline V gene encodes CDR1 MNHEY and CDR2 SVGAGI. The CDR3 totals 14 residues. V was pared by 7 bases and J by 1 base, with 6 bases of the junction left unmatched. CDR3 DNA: TGTGCCAGCACCCCGGGGGACAGGAACACTGAAGCTTTCTTT. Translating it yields CASTPGDRNTEAFF.

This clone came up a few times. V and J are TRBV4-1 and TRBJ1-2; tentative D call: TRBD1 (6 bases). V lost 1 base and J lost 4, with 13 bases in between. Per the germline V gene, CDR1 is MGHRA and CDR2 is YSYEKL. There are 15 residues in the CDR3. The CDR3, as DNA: TGCGCCAGCAGCCAAGGACCAGGGGACATCTATGGCTACACCTTC. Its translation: CASSQGPGDIYGYTF.

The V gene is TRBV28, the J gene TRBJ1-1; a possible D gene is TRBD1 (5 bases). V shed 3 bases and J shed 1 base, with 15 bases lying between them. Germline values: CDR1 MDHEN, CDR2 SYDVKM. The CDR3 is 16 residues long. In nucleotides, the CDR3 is TGTGCCAGCAGTTTTCCCAGGGCAGGCCAGAACACTGAAGCTTTCTTT. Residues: CASSFPRAGQNTEAFF.